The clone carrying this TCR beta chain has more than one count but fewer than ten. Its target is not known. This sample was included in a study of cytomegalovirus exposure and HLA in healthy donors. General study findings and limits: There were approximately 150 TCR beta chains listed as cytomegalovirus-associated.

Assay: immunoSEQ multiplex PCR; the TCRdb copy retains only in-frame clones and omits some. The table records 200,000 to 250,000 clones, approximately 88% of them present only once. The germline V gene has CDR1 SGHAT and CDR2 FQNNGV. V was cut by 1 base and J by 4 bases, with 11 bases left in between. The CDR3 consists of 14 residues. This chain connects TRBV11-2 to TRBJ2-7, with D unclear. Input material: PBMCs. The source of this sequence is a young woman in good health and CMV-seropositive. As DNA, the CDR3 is TGTGCCAGCAGCTTAGTAGGCAACAAGTACGAGCAGTACTTC. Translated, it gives CASSLVGNKYEQYF.